These 21 T cell receptor beta chains were all obtained from the same sample, sequenced in a study of high-grade serous ovarian cancer treatment subgroups. Tumor samples were taken before definitive surgery or chemotherapy. Assay: immunoSEQ multiplex PCR; the TCRdb copy retains only in-frame clones and omits some. This table holds about 1,100 clones, roughly 70% found once. The sequenced material came from tumor tissue. The source is a human donor with high-grade serous ovarian cancer.

The gene calls are TRBV7-2 and TRBJ1-1, with D tentatively TRBD1 (5 bases). CDR3 size: 17 residues. Germline V CDR1 and CDR2: SGHTA, FQGNSA. The V and J ends lost 5 bases and 4 bases respectively, with 23 bases between them. Written as DNA, the CDR3 is TGTGCCAGCAGCCCACGACTGACTTCCACAGGAGTCACTGAAGCTTTCTTT. Translated, it gives CASSPRLTSTGVTEAFF.

Sample share makes this clone large. V is TRBV30 and J is TRBJ1-1; a possible D gene is TRBD1 (5 bases). Germline loops: CDR1 GTSNPN, CDR2 SVGIG (reference sequence). V dropped 0 bases and J dropped 3 bases, with 14 bases sitting between them. The CDR3 runs to 15 residues. Written as DNA, the CDR3 is TGTGCCTGGAGTGTAGGGCCACCGGGACACACTGAAGCTTTCTTT. It specifies CAWSVGPPGHTEAFF.

CDR3 in DNA: TGTGCCAGCAGCTTGGCAGCGGGGGCCGGAGATACGCAGTATTTT. This codes for CASSLAAGAGDTQYF. The rearrangement links TRBV5-6 to TRBJ2-3, with 8 nucleotides matching TRBD2. Looked up from germline, CDR1 is SGHDT and CDR2 is YYEEEE. V shed 0 bases, J shed 5 bases, and the junction held 5 bases outside the gene matches. CDR3 size: 15 residues.

V gene TRBV6-5 combines with J gene TRBJ2-7; 9 positions match TRBD1. The germline gives CDR1 MNHEY, CDR2 SVGAGI. Unmatched junction bases numbered 3, after V lost 0 bases and J lost 3 bases. The CDR3 has 15 residues. The CDR3 sequence: CASSYSGTGIYEQYF. The CDR3 DNA is TGTGCCAGCAGTTACTCGGGGACAGGGATCTACGAGCAGTACTTC.

This clone was observed a handful of times. The genes are TRBV7-2 and TRBJ2-7, with D perhaps matching TRBD1 or TRBD2 (5 bases each). CDR3 size: 15 residues. The ends were cut back, 0 bases at V and 0 bases at J, with 9 bases in the middle. Germline V gene sequence: CDR1 SGHTA, CDR2 FQGNSA. Here the CDR3 reads CASSLAAGTSYEQYF. CDR3 sequence (DNA): TGTGCCAGCAGCTTAGCGGCAGGGACCTCCTACGAGCAGTACTTC.

This clone was seen a few times. The chain links TRBV6-4 to TRBJ2-1; possible D gene TRBD2, 5 bases. V shed 4 bases and J shed 6 bases, with 19 bases lying between them. The length of the CDR3 is 16 residues. Germline values: CDR1 MRHNA, CDR2 SNTAGT. CDR3 loop: CASSVARTSQSNEQFF. CDR3 in DNA: TGTGCCAGCAGTGTCGCAAGAACTAGTCAATCCAATGAGCAGTTCTTC.

This clone has a single count. J is TRBJ1-6 and V is TRBV7-2; 7 bases match TRBD1. CDR3 length equals 14 residues. Germline CDR1 is SGHTA and CDR2 is FQGNSA. V lost 1 base and J lost 10; bases outside the gene matches: 4. The CDR3 region has the DNA TGTGCCAGCAGCTTAGGACAGGGTCGCTCACCCCTCCACTTT. Its protein product is CASSLGQGRSPLHF.

The J gene is TRBJ1-2, the V gene TRBV28, with D possibly TRBD1 on 6 matching bases. Trimming removed 6 bases from V and 4 bases from J, with 18 bases in between. Germline V gene lookup returns CDR1 MDHEN and CDR2 SYDVKM. The CDR3 loop spans 15 amino acids. This CDR3 reads CASSPSLLDSYGYTF. CDR3 coding DNA: TGTGCCAGCAGCCCCTCCTTGTTGGACAGCTATGGCTACACCTTC.

The chain uses TRBV27 and TRBJ2-2; maybe TRBD2 (5 bases). The CDR3 consists of 15 residues. Trimming took off 4 bases at V and 4 bases at J, with 13 bases between the two ends. Germline CDR1 reads MNHEY; CDR2 reads SMNVEV (reference sequence). CDR3 amino acids: CASSSSPAGTGELFF. The CDR3 nucleotides are TGTGCCAGCAGTTCGTCACCGGCGGGCACCGGGGAGCTGTTTTTT.

The chain couples TRBV28 to TRBJ2-5; TRBD2 matches 11 bases. V dropped 3 bases and J dropped 1; count of bases not matched to a gene: 4. Germline CDR1 and CDR2: MDHEN and SYDVKM. The CDR3 length is 16 residues. CDR3 protein: CASSLLLAGAQETQYF. DNA of the CDR3: TGTGCCAGCAGTTTGCTACTAGCGGGGGCCCAAGAGACCCAGTACTTC. The full variable domain, completed using reference TRBV28 and TRBJ2-5, is DVKVTQSSRYLVKRTGEKVFLECVQDMDHENMFWYRQDPGLGLRLIYFSYDVKMKEKGDIPEGYSVSREKKERFSLILESASTNQTSMYLCASSLLLAGAQETQYFGPGTRLLVL.

V usage is TRBV18 and J usage is TRBJ1-2; no firm D call. CDR1 KGHSH and CDR2 LQKENI come from the germline V gene. Deletions cut 3 bases from V and 4 bases from J, with 27 bases between. CDR3 length: 19 amino acids. CDR3 bases: TGTGCCAGCTCACCCCGACTCGTTAATGGTATTGGCTTCGGCTATGGCTACACCTTC. Residues: CASSPRLVNGIGFGYGYTF.

The genes are TRBV6-4 and TRBJ2-2; possibly TRBD1 or TRBD2 for D (5 bases each). Trimming cost V 3 bases and J 5 bases, with 10 bases left between them. CDR3 length: 14 residues. Germline V gives CDR1 MRHNA, CDR2 SNTAGT. The CDR3, as DNA: TGTGCCAGCAGTGAGAGGGGTGGAACCGGGGAGCTGTTTTTT. This gives the protein CASSERGGTGELFF.

This chain connects TRBV9 to TRBJ1-4; no clear D. Germline lookup yields CDR1 SGDLS and CDR2 YYNGEE. V lost 3 bases and J 4 bases, leaving 16 bases between the germline ends. The CDR3 sequence is 16 residues long. The CDR3 is CASSANDNPLNEKLFF. In nucleotides, the CDR3 is TGTGCCAGCAGCGCTAATGACAATCCACTTAATGAAAAACTGTTTTTT.

The chain links TRBV30 to TRBJ1-1; 8 nucleotides line up with TRBD1. V was pared by 0 bases and J by 8 bases, with 20 bases of the junction left unmatched. The length of the CDR3 is 18 residues. Germline-derived CDR1 and CDR2 are GTSNPN and SVGIG (reference sequence). CDR3 nucleotide sequence: TGTGCCTGGAGTGTATTGGGATTAGGACAGGGAATAGGATGGGAAGCTTTCTTT. It yields the protein CAWSVLGLGQGIGWEAFF.

V is TRBV7-9 and J is TRBJ1-1; tentative D call: TRBD1 (6 bases). Germline V gene data show CDR1 as SEHNR and CDR2 as FQNEAQ (reference sequence). The V gene lost 7 bases and the J gene lost 7 bases, with 19 bases spanning the gap. This CDR3 spans 14 amino acids. CDR3 residues: CASTHRAGGIEAFF. The CDR3 region has the DNA TGTGCCAGCACTCACAGGGCCGGGGGGATTGAAGCTTTCTTT. Combining the CDR3 with reference TRBV7-9 and TRBJ1-1 gives the whole variable domain DTGVSQNPRHKITKRGQNVTFRCDPISEHNRLYWYRQTLGQGPEFLTYFQNEAQLEKSRLLSDRFSAERPKGSFSTLEIQRTEQGDSAMYLCASTHRAGGIEAFFGQGTRLTVV.

V usage is TRBV7-4 and J usage is TRBJ1-4; 7 positions match TRBD1. Germline V CDR1 and CDR2: SGHVT, SQSDAQ. Trimming at V came to 6 bases and at J to 6 bases, leaving 7 bases not matched to a gene. This CDR3 contains 14 residues. CDR3 nucleotides: TGTGCCAGCAGTTTGGGACAGATTGATGAAAAACTGTTTTTT. Translated, it gives CASSLGQIDEKLFF.

The genes are TRBV5-4 and TRBJ2-3, with D unresolved. CDR3 length: 15 amino acids. Trimming left V 0 bases short and J 1 base short, with 9 bases between. Germline values: CDR1 SGHNT, CDR2 YYREEE (reference sequence). The CDR3 DNA reads as TGTGCCAGCAGCTTGGAAGGCCATGGCACAGATACGCAGTATTTT. It encodes CASSLEGHGTDTQYF.

This clone was picked up a small number of times. The chain joins TRBV29-1 to TRBJ2-7; 10 bases map to TRBD1. In germline, CDR1 is SQVTM, CDR2 ANQGSEA. J gave up 3 bases and V 2 bases, and 4 bases lay outside the gene matches. This CDR3 has 14 amino acids. CDR3 nucleotides: TGCAGCGTTGAAATAGGGGACAGGGGCTACGAGCAGTACTTC. It specifies CSVEIGDRGYEQYF.

The CDR3 protein is CASSEAGEVGELFF. CDR3 in DNA: TGTGCCAGCAGTGAGGCAGGGGAGGTCGGGGAGCTGTTTTTT. V and J are TRBV6-1 and TRBJ2-2, with D possibly called TRBD1 or TRBD2 (6 bases each). With 3 bases removed from V and 7 bases from J, the gap between germline ends came to 12 bases. The V gene's germline CDR1 is MNHNS and CDR2 SASEGT. CDR3 size: 14 residues.

The chain carries TRBV7-3 and TRBJ2-2; D perhaps matches TRBD1 (6 bases). This CDR3 is built from 15 residues. The germline V gene encodes CDR1 SGHTA and CDR2 FQGTGA. V was pared by 4 bases and J by 6 bases, with 15 bases between. In nucleotides, the CDR3 is TGTGCCAGCAGCTCTTCCCCAGGGGAATCCGGGGAGCTGTTTTTT. Protein: CASSSSPGESGELFF.

The DNA of the CDR3 is TGTGCCAGCAGTTACTCGACAGGGCCCTTGGGCGGCTACACCTTC. Translated: CASSYSTGPLGGYTF. The chain couples TRBV6-6 to TRBJ1-2; 7 bases fit TRBD1. V was pared by 0 bases and J by 8 bases, with 9 bases of the junction left unmatched. Germline V gene data show CDR1 as MNHNY and CDR2 as SVGAGI (reference sequence). The CDR3 runs 15 residues.